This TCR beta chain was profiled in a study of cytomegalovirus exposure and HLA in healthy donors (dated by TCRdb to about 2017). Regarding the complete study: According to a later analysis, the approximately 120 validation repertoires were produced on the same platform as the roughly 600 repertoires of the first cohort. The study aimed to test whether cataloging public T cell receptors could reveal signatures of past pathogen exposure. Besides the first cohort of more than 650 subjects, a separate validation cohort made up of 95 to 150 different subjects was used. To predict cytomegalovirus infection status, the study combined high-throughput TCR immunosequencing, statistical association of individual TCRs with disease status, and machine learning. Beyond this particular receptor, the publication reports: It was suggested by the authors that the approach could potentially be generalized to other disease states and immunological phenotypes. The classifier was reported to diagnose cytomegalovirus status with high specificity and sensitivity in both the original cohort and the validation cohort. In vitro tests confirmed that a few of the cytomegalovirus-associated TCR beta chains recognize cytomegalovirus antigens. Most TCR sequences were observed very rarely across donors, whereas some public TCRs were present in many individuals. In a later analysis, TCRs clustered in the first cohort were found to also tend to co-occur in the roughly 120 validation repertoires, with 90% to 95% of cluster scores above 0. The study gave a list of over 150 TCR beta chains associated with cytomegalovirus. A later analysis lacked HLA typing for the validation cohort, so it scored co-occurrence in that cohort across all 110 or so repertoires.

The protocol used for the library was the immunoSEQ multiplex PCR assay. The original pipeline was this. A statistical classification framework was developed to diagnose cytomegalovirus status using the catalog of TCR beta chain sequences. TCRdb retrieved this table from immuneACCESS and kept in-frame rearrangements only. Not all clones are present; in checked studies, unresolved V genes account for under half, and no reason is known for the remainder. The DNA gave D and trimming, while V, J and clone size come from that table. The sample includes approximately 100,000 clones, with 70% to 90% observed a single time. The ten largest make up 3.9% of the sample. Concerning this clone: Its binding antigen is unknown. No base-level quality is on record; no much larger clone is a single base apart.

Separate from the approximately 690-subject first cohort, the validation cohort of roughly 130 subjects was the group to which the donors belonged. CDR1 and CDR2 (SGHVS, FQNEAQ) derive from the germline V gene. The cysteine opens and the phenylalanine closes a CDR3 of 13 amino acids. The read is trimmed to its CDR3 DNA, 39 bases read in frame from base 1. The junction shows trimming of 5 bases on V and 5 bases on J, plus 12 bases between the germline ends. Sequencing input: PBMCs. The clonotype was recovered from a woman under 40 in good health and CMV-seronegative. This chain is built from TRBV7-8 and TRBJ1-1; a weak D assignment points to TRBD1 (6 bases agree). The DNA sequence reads TGTGCCAGCAGCGTCAGGGGCCGGACTGAAGCTTTCTTT. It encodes CASSVRGRTEAFF.